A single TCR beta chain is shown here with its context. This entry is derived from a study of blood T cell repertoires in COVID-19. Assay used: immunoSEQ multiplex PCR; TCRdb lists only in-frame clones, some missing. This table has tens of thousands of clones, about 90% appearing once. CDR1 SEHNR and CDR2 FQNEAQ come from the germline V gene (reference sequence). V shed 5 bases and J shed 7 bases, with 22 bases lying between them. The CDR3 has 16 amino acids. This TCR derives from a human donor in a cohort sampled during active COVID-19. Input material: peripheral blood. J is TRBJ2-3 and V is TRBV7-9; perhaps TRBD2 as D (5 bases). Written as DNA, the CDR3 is TGTGCCAGCAGCGACGAAAGAGCGGTGGTATTAAATACGCAGTATTTT. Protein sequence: CASSDERAVVLNTQYF.